This T cell receptor (beta chain) was captured by sequencing in a study of T-cell memory formation after mild COVID-19. Study at large: Across donors, TCR clusters were largely donor specific. Study outcomes and limitations: Clones contracting across day 15 to 85 had a balanced CD4/CD8 profile; later expanding clones leaned CD4+. Contracting CD4+ clones lay largely in CM and EM, with CD8+ ones residing in EMRA.

Constant-segment primers and 5'RACE yielded cDNA libraries for TCR alpha and TCR beta, each carrying sample barcodes and UMIs. TCRdb itself ran the 5' RACE reads through MiXCR, one entry per CDR3 protein. The sample lists more than 250,000 distinct CDR3 sequences, approximately 16% seen once, with around 20% in the top ten. Germline V CDR1 and CDR2: MNHEY, SVGEGT. Losses at the gene ends were 6 bases for V and 8 bases for J; bases not matched to a gene: 7. The CDR3 covers 15 residues. With regard to this clonotype: Its antigen remains unidentified.

The V call is TRBV6-2 or TRBV6-3, the J call TRBJ1-6; 10 bases align to TRBD1. The sequence was obtained from a man younger than 30 who had mild COVID-19 (a few samples of this study predate the infection). Cell type and time point are not known. Specimen: PBMCs or a T cell subset sorted from them (not recorded which). The CDR3 coding sequence is TGTGCCAGCAGACTCGCCGGGACAGGGGATTCACCCCTCCACTTT. It encodes CASRLAGTGDSPLHF.